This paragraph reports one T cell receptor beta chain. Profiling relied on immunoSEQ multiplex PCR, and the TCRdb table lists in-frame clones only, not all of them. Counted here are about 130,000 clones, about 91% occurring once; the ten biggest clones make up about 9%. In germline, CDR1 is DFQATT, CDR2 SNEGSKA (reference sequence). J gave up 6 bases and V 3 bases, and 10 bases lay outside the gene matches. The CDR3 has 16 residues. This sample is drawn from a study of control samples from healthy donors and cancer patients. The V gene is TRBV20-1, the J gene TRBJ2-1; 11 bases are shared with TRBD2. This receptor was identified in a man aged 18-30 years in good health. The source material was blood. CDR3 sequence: CSASSLAGGKSNEQFF. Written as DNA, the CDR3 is TGCAGTGCTAGTTCCTTAGCGGGGGGGAAAAGCAATGAGCAGTTCTTC.